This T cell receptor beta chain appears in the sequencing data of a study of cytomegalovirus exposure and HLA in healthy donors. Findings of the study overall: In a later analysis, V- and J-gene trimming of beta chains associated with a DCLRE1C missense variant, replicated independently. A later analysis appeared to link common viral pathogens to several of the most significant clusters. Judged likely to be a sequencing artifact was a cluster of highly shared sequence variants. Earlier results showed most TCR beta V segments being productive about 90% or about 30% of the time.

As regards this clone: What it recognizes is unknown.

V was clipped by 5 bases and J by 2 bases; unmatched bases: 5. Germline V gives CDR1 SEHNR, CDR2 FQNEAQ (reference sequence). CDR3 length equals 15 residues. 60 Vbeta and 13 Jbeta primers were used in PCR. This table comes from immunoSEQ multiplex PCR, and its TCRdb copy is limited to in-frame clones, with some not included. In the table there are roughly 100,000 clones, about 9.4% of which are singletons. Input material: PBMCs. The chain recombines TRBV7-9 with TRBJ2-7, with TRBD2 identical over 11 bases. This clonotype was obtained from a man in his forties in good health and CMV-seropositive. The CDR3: CASSLLSGRAYEQYF. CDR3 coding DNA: TGTGCCAGCAGCCTCCTTAGCGGGAGGGCCTACGAGCAGTACTTC.